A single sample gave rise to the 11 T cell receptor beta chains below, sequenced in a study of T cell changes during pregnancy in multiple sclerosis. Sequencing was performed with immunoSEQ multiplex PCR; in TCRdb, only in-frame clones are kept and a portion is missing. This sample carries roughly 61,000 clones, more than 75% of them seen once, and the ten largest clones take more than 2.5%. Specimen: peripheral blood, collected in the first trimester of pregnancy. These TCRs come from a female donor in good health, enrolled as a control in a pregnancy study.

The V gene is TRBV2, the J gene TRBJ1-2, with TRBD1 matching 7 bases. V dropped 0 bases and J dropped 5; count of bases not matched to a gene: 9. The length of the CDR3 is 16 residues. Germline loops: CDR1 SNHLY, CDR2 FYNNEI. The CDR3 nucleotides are TGTGCCAGCAGTGAAGCGCTAAGGGGGCGCAGGTATGGCTACACCTTC. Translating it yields CASSEALRGRRYGYTF.

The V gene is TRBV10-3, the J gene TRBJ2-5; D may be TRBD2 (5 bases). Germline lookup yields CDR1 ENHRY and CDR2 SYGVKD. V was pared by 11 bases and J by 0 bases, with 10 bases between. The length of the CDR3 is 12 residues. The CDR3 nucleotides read TGTGCCGCAACGGGAAACCAAGAGACCCAGTACTTC. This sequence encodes CAATGNQETQYF.

DNA for the CDR3: TGTGCCAGCAGCGTAGGAACAGGGTTGGCCGGGGAGCTGTTTTTT. Translation gives CASSVGTGLAGELFF. The chain links TRBV9 to TRBJ2-2; D is perhaps TRBD1 (6 bases). The CDR3 contains 15 residues. CDR1 and CDR2 from the germline V gene are SGDLS and YYNGEE. V was cut by 0 bases and J by 6 bases, with 12 bases left in between.

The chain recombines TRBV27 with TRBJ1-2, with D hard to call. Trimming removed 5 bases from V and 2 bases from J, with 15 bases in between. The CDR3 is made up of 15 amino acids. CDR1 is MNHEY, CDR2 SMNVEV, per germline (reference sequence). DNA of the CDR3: TGTGCCAGCAGTCCTGCGCCGGGTCCCAACTATGGCTACACCTTC. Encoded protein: CASSPAPGPNYGYTF.

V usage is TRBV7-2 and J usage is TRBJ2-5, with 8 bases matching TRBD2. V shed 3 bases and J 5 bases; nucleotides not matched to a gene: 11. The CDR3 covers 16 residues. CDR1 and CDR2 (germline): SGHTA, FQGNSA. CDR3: CASSFYSGGPGETQYF. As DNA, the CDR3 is TGTGCCAGCAGCTTCTATTCGGGGGGGCCTGGGGAGACCCAGTACTTC.

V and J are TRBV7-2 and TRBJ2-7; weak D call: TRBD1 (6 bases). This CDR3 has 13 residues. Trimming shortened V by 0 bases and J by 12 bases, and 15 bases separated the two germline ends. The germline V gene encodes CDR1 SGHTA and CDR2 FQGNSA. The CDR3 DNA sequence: TGTGCCAGCAGCTTAGCGCTAACAGGGATATCGTACTTC. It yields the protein CASSLALTGISYF.

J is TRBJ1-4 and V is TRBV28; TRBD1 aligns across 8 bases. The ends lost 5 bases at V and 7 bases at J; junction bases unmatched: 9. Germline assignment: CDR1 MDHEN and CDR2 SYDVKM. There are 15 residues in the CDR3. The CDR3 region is CASSLLQGGGEKLFF. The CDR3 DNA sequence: TGTGCCAGCAGTCTTCTACAGGGGGGAGGTGAAAAACTGTTTTTT. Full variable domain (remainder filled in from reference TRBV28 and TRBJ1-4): DVKVTQSSRYLVKRTGEKVFLECVQDMDHENMFWYRQDPGLGLRLIYFSYDVKMKEKGDIPEGYSVSREKKERFSLILESASTNQTSMYLCASSLLQGGGEKLFFGSGTQLSVL.

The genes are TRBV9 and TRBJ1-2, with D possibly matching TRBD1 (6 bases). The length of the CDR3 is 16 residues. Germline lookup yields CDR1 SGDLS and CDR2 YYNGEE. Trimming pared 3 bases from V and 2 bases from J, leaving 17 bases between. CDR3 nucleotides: TGTGCCAGCAGCGCCTCAGGGGTCCTACCGAACTATGGCTACACCTTC. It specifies CASSASGVLPNYGYTF.

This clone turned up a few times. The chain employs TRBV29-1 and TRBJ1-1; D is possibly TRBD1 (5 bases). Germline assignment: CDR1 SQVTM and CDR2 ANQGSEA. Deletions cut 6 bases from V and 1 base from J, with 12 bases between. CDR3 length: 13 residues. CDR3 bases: TGCAGCGTCTGTACTCAGGGGAACACTGAAGCTTTCTTT. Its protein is CSVCTQGNTEAFF.

The CDR3, as DNA: TGTGCCAGCAGCCCACGGGGGGGTGGGGGGAATCAGCCCCAGCATTTT. As protein: CASSPRGGGGNQPQHF. V is TRBV5-8 and J is TRBJ1-5; maybe TRBD1 (5 bases). V was clipped by 4 bases and J by 4 bases, with 18 bases between them. Per the germline V gene, CDR1 is SGHTS and CDR2 is YDEGEE. This CDR3 has 16 amino acids.

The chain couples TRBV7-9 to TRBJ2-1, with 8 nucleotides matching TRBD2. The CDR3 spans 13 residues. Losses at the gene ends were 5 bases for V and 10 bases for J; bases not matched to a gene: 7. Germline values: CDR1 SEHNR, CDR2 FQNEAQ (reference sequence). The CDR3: CASSKRLAGEQFF. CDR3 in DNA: TGTGCCAGCAGCAAGAGGCTAGCGGGCGAGCAGTTCTTC.